This TCR beta chain was identified during a study of prognosis after radiotherapy for stage I lung cancer. As for the study in general: Radiotherapy: SBRT, 3 to 5 fractions, biologically effective dose at least 100 Gy. The study's findings and limits: Reduced Shannon entropy following stereotactic body radiation therapy was recorded in patients who developed distant metastases.

In germline, CDR1 is SGHTA, CDR2 FQGTGA. Trimming removed 4 bases from V and 8 bases from J; junction bases left unmatched: 8. The CDR3 loop spans 15 amino acids. This clonotype showed up just once. Its specificity is unknown. Amplicons of TCR beta CDR3 were generated from genomic DNA by two-round multiplex PCR. First-round PCR, the initial amplification, used primers specific to each TRBV and TRBJ gene. TCRdb re-analysed the multiplex PCR reads in MiXCR, keeping a single row per CDR3 protein. The sample holds some 13,000 distinct CDR3 sequences; about 50% are singletons and the top ten take around a quarter.

V and J are TRBV7-3 and TRBJ2-1; the match to TRBD2 covers 10 bases. The TCR originated in a donor at least 50 years old with non-small cell lung cancer. This sample comprised PBMCs, obtained before or after stereotactic body radiation therapy (not recorded which). The CDR3 loop reads CASSSAGGGEDEQFF. CDR3 DNA: TGTGCCAGCAGCTCAGCGGGAGGGGGAGAGGATGAGCAGTTCTTC. The whole variable domain, filled in from reference TRBV7-3 and TRBJ2-1, reads GAGVSQTPSNKVTEKGKYVELRCDPISGHTALYWYRQSLGQGPEFLIYFQGTGAADDSGLPNDRFFAVRPEGSVSTLKIQRTERGDSAVYLCASSSAGGGEDEQFFGPGTRLTVL.